This passage covers 19 T cell receptor beta chains from one sample sequenced in a study of T cell responses to AZD1222 COVID-19 vaccine. The data were produced by immunoSEQ multiplex PCR, yet TCRdb's version contains in-frame clones alone and is incomplete. The sample has 110,000 to 150,000 clones; approximately 91% are singletons. This specimen consisted of peripheral blood, obtained 28 days after the second AZD1222 dose. Receptor source: an adult who received the AZD1222 COVID-19 vaccine.

This rearrangement joins TRBV27 to TRBJ2-1; no firm D call. Germline CDR1 and CDR2: MNHEY and SMNVEV (reference sequence). The V gene lost 2 bases and the J gene lost 7 bases, with 9 bases spanning the gap. The CDR3 has 13 residues. As DNA, the CDR3 is TGTGCCAGCAGTTTAACCTTGAGGAATGAGCAGTTCTTC. This sequence encodes CASSLTLRNEQFF.

The chain combines TRBV15 with TRBJ1-5; D is unclear. The CDR3 runs to 12 residues. V was pared by 0 bases and J by 8 bases, with 5 bases between. Per the germline V gene, CDR1 is LNHNV and CDR2 is YYDKDF (reference sequence). CDR3: CATSRDLEPQHF. CDR3 in DNA: TGTGCCACCAGCAGAGATCTGGAGCCCCAGCATTTT.

The V call is TRBV5-4, the J call TRBJ2-1, with D maybe TRBD1 (6 bases). There are 15 residues in the CDR3. Germline CDR1 SGHNT, CDR2 YYREEE (reference sequence). Between the trimmed V and J ends, which lost 1 base and 5 bases, there was a span of 13 bases. CDR3 in amino acids: CASSLIGTSNNEQFF. The CDR3 bases are TGTGCCAGCAGCTTGATTGGGACATCTAACAATGAGCAGTTCTTC.

J is TRBJ2-1 and V is TRBV13, with 13 bases that match TRBD2. The CDR3 length is 20 residues. Germline assignment: CDR1 PRHDT and CDR2 FYEKMQ (reference sequence). The V gene end was trimmed by 3 bases and the J gene end by 0 bases; junction bases not matched to a gene: 11. This chain's CDR3 is CASSFTPGTSGTRSYNEQFF. The CDR3 DNA follows: TGTGCCAGCAGCTTCACACCCGGGACTAGCGGGACGCGCTCCTACAATGAGCAGTTCTTC.

The V call is TRBV6-5, the J call TRBJ1-5; no clear D gene. V shed 7 bases and J shed 7 bases, with 14 bases lying between them. Per germline, CDR1 MNHEY and CDR2 SVGAGI. This CDR3 region has 13 residues. The CDR3 protein is CASKGGVSQPQHF. CDR3 bases: TGTGCCAGCAAAGGCGGGGTGAGCCAGCCCCAGCATTTT.

The rearrangement joins TRBV10-2 to TRBJ1-1; D gene unclear. This CDR3 spans 17 amino acids. Trimming shortened V by 2 bases and J by 0 bases, and 16 bases separated the two germline ends. Per the germline V gene, CDR1 is WSHSY and CDR2 is SAAADI. The CDR3 is CASSERPSQRMNTEAFF. As DNA, the CDR3 is TGCGCCAGCAGTGAGCGGCCCTCCCAACGGATGAACACTGAAGCTTTCTTT.

The chain joins TRBV18 to TRBJ2-1; D gene unclear. CDR3 length: 19 residues. V lost 2 bases to trimming and J lost 0 bases, with 20 bases between them. Germline CDR1 KGHSH, CDR2 LQKENI. CDR3 DNA sequence: TGTGCCAGCTCACCATACAGTTCCATTCCCCCCAGCTCCTACAATGAGCAGTTCTTC. It translates to CASSPYSSIPPSSYNEQFF.

The chain carries TRBV12-3 or TRBV12-4 and TRBJ1-2, with 7 bases fitting TRBD1. The V segment lost 3 bases and the J segment 8 bases; nucleotides outside the gene matches: 3. The CDR3 spans 12 residues. The CDR3 region is CASSFTGEGYTF. The CDR3 DNA follows: TGTGCCAGCAGTTTCACAGGGGAAGGCTACACCTTC.

This chain links TRBV7-8 with TRBJ2-3; a possible D gene is TRBD2 (5 bases). CDR1 is SGHVS and CDR2 is FQNEAQ in the germline V gene. The length of the CDR3 is 17 residues. The V end was cut by 4 bases, the J end by 0 bases, with 17 bases between. The CDR3 loop reads CASSSPGVGSSTDTQYF. The CDR3 DNA reads as TGTGCCAGCAGCTCCCCCGGGGTGGGGTCTAGCACAGATACGCAGTATTTT.

The rearrangement joins TRBV28 to TRBJ1-6; 8 bases are a match to TRBD1. This CDR3 is built from 14 residues. The ends lost 5 bases at V and 9 bases at J; junction bases unmatched: 6. The germline V gene has CDR1 MDHEN and CDR2 SYDVKM. The CDR3 nucleotides read TGTGCCAGCAGTAAGACAGGGGCCTCTTCACCCCTCCACTTT. It specifies CASSKTGASSPLHF.

The chain recombines TRBV11-1 with TRBJ2-5; 11 bases match TRBD1. The V gene's germline CDR1 is SGHAT and CDR2 FQDESV (reference sequence). The J segment lost 4 bases and the V segment lost 4 bases, leaving 5 bases of the junction unmatched. The CDR3 totals 15 residues. Written as DNA, the CDR3 is TGTGCCAGCAGCTATCGCGGGACAGGGGGAGAGACCCAGTACTTC. It specifies CASSYRGTGGETQYF.

V usage is TRBV9 and J usage is TRBJ2-2; D is unresolved. Trimming removed 4 bases from V and 6 bases from J, with 4 bases in between. Germline V CDR1 and CDR2: SGDLS, YYNGEE. The CDR3 extends over 11 amino acids. For the CDR3, the DNA is TGTGCCAGCAGCTTCTCCGGGGAGCTGTTTTTT. Translated, it gives CASSFSGELFF. Full variable domain (outside the CDR3, taken from reference TRBV9 and TRBJ2-2): DSGVTQTPKHLITATGQRVTLRCSPRSGDLSVYWYQQSLDQGLQFLIQYYNGEERAKGNILERFSAQQFPDLHSELNLSSLELGDSALYFCASSFSGELFFGEGSRLTVL.

This chain connects TRBV5-1 to TRBJ2-1, with 7 bases lining up with TRBD1. Trimming at V came to 4 bases and at J to 7 bases, leaving 5 bases not matched to a gene. This CDR3 contains 13 residues. Germline V lookup: CDR1 SGHRS, CDR2 YFSETQ. CDR3 bases: TGCGCCAGCAGCCTTGACAGGGATAATGAGCAGTTCTTC. This translates into CASSLDRDNEQFF.

The chain joins TRBV9 to TRBJ2-1; 7 nucleotides match TRBD2. CDR1 is SGDLS and CDR2 is YYNGEE in the germline V gene. This CDR3 comprises 17 residues. The ends lost 0 bases at V and 6 bases at J; junction bases unmatched: 12. The CDR3 nucleotides read TGTGCCAGCAGCGTAGCTCTATCTAGCGGTTACGGCAATGAGCAGTTCTTC. Its translation is CASSVALSSGYGNEQFF.

This clone occurred a few times. The rearrangement links TRBV9 to TRBJ2-3, with 7 bases matching TRBD2. The CDR3 runs 15 residues. The J segment lost 11 bases and the V segment lost 3 bases, leaving 15 bases of the junction unmatched. The germline gives CDR1 SGDLS, CDR2 YYNGEE. CDR3 DNA: TGTGCCAGCAGCGCCACCGGGGACTACGCGCCAAGGCAGTATTTT. It translates to CASSATGDYAPRQYF.

The V gene is TRBV4-2, the J gene TRBJ2-1; 7 bases align to TRBD2. The CDR3 consists of 14 residues. The V gene's germline CDR1 is LGHNA and CDR2 YNFKEQ. Trimming cost V 1 base and J 8 bases; bases outside gene matches: 5. CDR3 residues: CASSQGGSGDEQFF. The CDR3 bases are TGTGCCAGCAGCCAAGGGGGGAGCGGGGATGAGCAGTTCTTC.

V and J are TRBV2 and TRBJ1-1; the D is unclear. There are 13 residues in the CDR3. Germline V lookup: CDR1 SNHLY, CDR2 FYNNEI. The V end was cut by 2 bases, the J end by 3 bases, with 7 bases between. CDR3 region: CASSELGYTEAFF. Written as DNA, the CDR3 is TGTGCCAGCAGTGAACTGGGATACACTGAAGCTTTCTTT. Together with reference TRBV2 and TRBJ1-1, the CDR3 gives the full variable domain: EPEVTQTPSHQVTQMGQEVILRCVPISNHLYFYWYRQILGQKVEFLVSFYNNEISEKSEIFDDQFSVERPDGSNFTLKIRSTKLEDSAMYFCASSELGYTEAFFGQGTRLTVV.

This clone was detected only once. The V and J genes are TRBV23-1 and TRBJ1-1; TRBD1 is a possible D gene (5 bases). TRBV23-1 is treated as an ORF (open reading frame) with a function not yet certain. Trimming shortened V by 8 bases and J by 1 base, and 17 bases separated the two germline ends. CDR3 length: 15 residues. The CDR3 here is CASLARGCRNTEAFF. The CDR3 region has the DNA TGCGCCAGCCTTGCCCGGGGCTGCAGGAACACTGAAGCTTTCTTT.

The chain uses TRBV6-5 and TRBJ2-1, with TRBD2 as a possible D gene (6 bases). CDR3 size: 14 residues. From germline, CDR1 is MNHEY and CDR2 SVGAGI. V was clipped by 5 bases and J by 8 bases, with 16 bases between them. CDR3 in amino acids: CASSNRDWDDEQFF. DNA for the CDR3: TGTGCCAGCAGTAACCGGGACTGGGACGATGAGCAGTTCTTC.